This T cell receptor beta chain derives from a study of blood T cell repertoires in COVID-19. Overall study context: The study drew acute and convalescent COVID-19 samples from the United States, Italy and Spain. Sample material is recorded as cDNA or gDNA derived from T cells, B-cell-depleted T cells, or PBMCs.

Original analysis: Reference gene primer amplification gave nucleated cell count estimates. This table comes from immunoSEQ multiplex PCR, and its TCRdb copy is limited to in-frame clones, with some not included. V and J calls and clone size come straight from that table; D and trimming were deduced from the DNA. The sample holds approximately 300,000 clones, 70% to 90% seen once. The sequence derives from a woman between 40 and 50 years old with acute or convalescent COVID-19. The material sequenced was peripheral blood.

CDR3 in DNA: TGTGCCAGCAAGGGACTAGCTACAGATACGCAGTATTTT. It encodes CASKGLATDTQYF. The chain has TRBV6-5 and TRBJ2-3; TRBD2 aligns across 9 bases. Trimming removed 7 bases from V and 3 bases from J; junction bases left unmatched: 2. The CDR3 extends over 13 amino acids. In germline, CDR1 is MNHEY, CDR2 SVGAGI.